These T cell receptor beta chains were read from a single sample in a study of blood T cell repertoires in COVID-19. TCRdb's copy holds only in-frame clones and misses some; the assay was immunoSEQ multiplex PCR. Among around 250,000 clones, approximately 86% were seen once, and the ten largest hold 1.5% to 2%. The material sequenced was peripheral blood. Receptors originate from a woman in her sixties or seventies who had recovered from COVID-19. CDR3s include the opening cysteine and the closing phenylalanine or tryptophan. The order of the fields is V gene, D gene, clone size, J gene, CDR3 protein, CDR3 DNA. A D gene is named only where the DNA matches it firmly. Clone size is shown for a subset of rows, as once, few, many or a class of expanded clone.

>TRBV5-1|-|-|TRBJ1-1
CASSIQPQQGQGTEAFF
TGCGCCAGCAGCATCCAGCCCCAACAGGGTCAAGGGACTGAAGCTTTCTTT
>TRBV28|TRBD1|-|TRBJ1-1
CASSSGGWNTEAFF
TGTGCCAGCAGTTCAGGGGGATGGAACACTGAAGCTTTCTTT
>TRBV4-3|TRBD2|-|TRBJ2-1
CASSQEITGGYNEQFF
TGCGCCAGCAGCCAAGAGATAACGGGGGGCTACAATGAGCAGTTCTTC
>TRBV5-6|TRBD1|-|TRBJ1-1
CASGQGGTEAFF
TGTGCCTCCGGACAGGGAGGCACTGAAGCTTTCTTT
>TRBV5-4|-|-|TRBJ1-4
CASSLGQEEKLFF
TGTGCCAGCAGCTTGGGACAGGAGGAAAAACTGTTTTTT
>TRBV5-1|-|-|TRBJ1-5
CASSLLGADNQPQHF
TGCGCCAGCAGCTTATTAGGGGCGGACAATCAGCCCCAGCATTTT
>TRBV7-9|TRBD2|few|TRBJ2-7
CASSSSGGAIEQYF
TGTGCCAGCAGCTCTAGCGGGGGGGCGATCGAGCAGTACTTC
>TRBV9|TRBD2|-|TRBJ2-3
CASSVPLEKRGGTDTQYF
TGTGCCAGCAGCGTACCCCTCGAGAAGCGGGGGGGCACAGATACGCAGTATTTT
>TRBV6-2/TRBV6-3|-|-|TRBJ2-5
CASSTRLEVAAQYF
TGTGCCAGCAGTACCCGTCTGGAAGTCGCGGCCCAGTACTTC
>TRBV29-1|TRBD1|-|TRBJ2-7
CSVEGQGPYGQYF
TGCAGCGTGGAGGGACAGGGGCCATACGGGCAGTACTTC
>TRBV11-3|TRBD2|-|TRBJ2-7
CASSPGGANYEQYF
TGTGCCAGCAGCCCGGGGGGTGCCAACTACGAGCAGTACTTC
>TRBV5-8|-|once|TRBJ1-4
CASSFPGQPNEKLFF
TGTGCCAGCAGCTTCCCTGGACAACCTAATGAAAAACTGTTTTTT
>TRBV24-1|TRBD1|-|TRBJ2-7
CATSAGTGATGEQYF
TGTGCCACCAGTGCCGGGACAGGGGCGACTGGCGAGCAGTACTTC
>TRBV10-3|TRBD1|-|TRBJ2-7
CAISEIKGQGGGEQYF
TGTGCCATCAGTGAGATAAAAGGACAGGGCGGTGGCGAGCAGTACTTC
>TRBV18|-|-|TRBJ1-2
CASSPTDKRYGYTF
TGTGCCAGCTCACCAACGGACAAGCGCTATGGCTACACCTTC
>TRBV7-2|-|-|TRBJ1-1
CASSLAGGGNTEAFF
TGTGCCAGCAGCTTAGCCGGGGGGGGGAACACTGAAGCTTTCTTT
>TRBV11-3|-|-|TRBJ2-2
CASRRTGTGELFF
TGTGCCAGCAGACGTACAGGGACCGGGGAGCTGTTTTTT
>TRBV5-4|-|-|TRBJ1-4
CASSLPQAGEKLFF
TGTGCCAGCAGCTTGCCCCAAGCGGGTGAAAAACTGTTTTTT
>TRBV7-6|-|-|TRBJ1-4
CASSPTQGATNEKLFF
TGTGCCAGCAGCCCCACACAGGGAGCAACTAATGAAAAACTGTTTTTT
>TRBV19|-|once|TRBJ2-5
CASSPPGETQYF
TGTGCCAGTAGCCCCCCCGGGGAGACCCAGTACTTC
>TRBV18|-|-|TRBJ2-5
CASSPSGQETQYF
TGTGCCAGCTCACCCTCGGGGCAAGAGACCCAGTACTTC
>TRBV10-3|TRBD1|-|TRBJ1-5
CAVGQGADQPQHF
TGTGCCGTCGGACAGGGGGCAGATCAGCCCCAGCATTTT
>TRBV7-2|-|-|TRBJ2-2
CASSGGGAGTGELFF
TGTGCCAGCAGCGGCGGCGGGGCGGGCACCGGGGAGCTGTTTTTT
>TRBV7-2|-|-|TRBJ2-3
CASTSFADTQYF
TGTGCCAGTACTAGCTTTGCAGATACGCAGTATTTT
>TRBV19|-|few|TRBJ2-2
CASKGGLDTGELFF
TGTGCCAGTAAGGGAGGACTGGACACCGGGGAGCTGTTTTTT